One and the same sample provided the 29 T cell receptor beta chains below, sequenced in a study of cytomegalovirus exposure and HLA in healthy donors. 60 Vbeta and 13 Jbeta primers were used in PCR. This table comes from immunoSEQ multiplex PCR, and its TCRdb copy is limited to in-frame clones, with some not included. The sample yields over 200,000 clones, 70% to 85% seen once. Sequenced sample: PBMCs. The receptors shown here come from a woman aged 40 to 50 in good health and CMV-seronegative.

CDR3 residues: CASSLSLAVAYEQYF. CDR3 nucleotides: TGTGCCAGCAGTTTAAGCCTAGCGGTCGCCTACGAGCAGTACTTC. J is TRBJ2-7 and V is TRBV27, with 7 bases matching TRBD2. This CDR3 has 15 amino acids. V lost 2 bases and J lost 2; bases outside the gene matches: 6. The germline V gene encodes CDR1 MNHEY and CDR2 SMNVEV (reference sequence).

This sequence joins TRBV6-5 and TRBJ2-5; 9 nucleotides agree with TRBD1. The V gene end was trimmed by 3 bases and the J gene end by 1 base; junction bases not matched to a gene: 3. Per the germline V gene, CDR1 is MNHEY and CDR2 is SVGAGI. The CDR3 has 15 residues. Written as DNA, the CDR3 is TGTGCCAGCAGTTATGGACAGGGGCCCCAAGAGACCCAGTACTTC. Its protein is CASSYGQGPQETQYF.

In this sample, this clone turned up once. The chain has TRBV7-8 and TRBJ1-1; the match to TRBD1 covers 9 bases. The CDR3 covers 13 residues. The V segment lost 5 bases and the J segment 11 bases; nucleotides outside the gene matches: 9. Germline V gene sequence: CDR1 SGHVS, CDR2 FQNEAQ. The CDR3: CASSILRDRVAFF. The CDR3 coding sequence is TGTGCCAGCAGCATTCTCCGGGACAGGGTTGCTTTCTTT.

This chain uses TRBV14 with TRBJ2-2; D is unclear. Trimming shortened V by 4 bases and J by 2 bases, and 8 bases separated the two germline ends. Germline V gives CDR1 SGHDN, CDR2 FVKESK. The CDR3 totals 14 residues. CDR3 residues: CASSPSLNTGELFF. CDR3 in DNA: TGTGCCAGCAGCCCTAGTCTCAACACCGGGGAGCTGTTTTTT. Supplemented by reference TRBV14 and TRBJ2-2, the full variable domain reads EAGVTQFPSHSVIEKGQTVTLRCDPISGHDNLYWYRRVMGKEIKFLLHFVKESKQDESGMPNNRFLAERTGGTYSTLKVQPAELEDSGVYFCASSPSLNTGELFFGEGSRLTVL.

V and J are TRBV2 and TRBJ2-5; possible D gene TRBD1, 6 bases. The germline gives CDR1 SNHLY, CDR2 FYNNEI. V was cut by 8 bases and J by 5 bases, with 12 bases left in between. This CDR3 spans 12 amino acids. The CDR3 region has the DNA TGTGCCAGCCGCCTTCAGGGGGAGACCCAGTACTTC. This gives the protein CASRLQGETQYF.

The V call is TRBV6-5, the J call TRBJ1-5; 7 bases are a match to TRBD1. Germline V gives CDR1 MNHEY, CDR2 SVGAGI. Trimming took 6 bases from V and 3 from J; bases not matched to a gene: 2. The CDR3 is 13 amino acids. The CDR3 DNA reads TGTGCCAGCAGAGGGGGCGTCAATCAGCCCCAGCATTTT. Translation gives CASRGGVNQPQHF.

The table lists this clone with a count of one. This chain joins TRBV6-1 and TRBJ1-1; D gene uncertain. Trimming left V 1 base short and J 4 bases short, with 10 bases between. The germline CDR1 and CDR2 sequences are MNHNS and SASEGT. This CDR3 is built from 14 residues. Here the CDR3 DNA reads TGTGCCAGCAGTGAAGTAGGAGGGTCCACTGAAGCTTTCTTT. It codes for CASSEVGGSTEAFF.

This clone was counted once. At one of its ends the junction is not consistent with the germline gene, which may arise from a read error. This chain uses TRBV7-9 with TRBJ2-2; TRBD2 matches 8 bases. The CDR3 sequence is 16 residues long. Germline CDR1 and CDR2: SEHNR and FQNEAQ (reference sequence). The CDR3 DNA reads TGTTCCAGCAGCTTTTTCGGGGGGGCCGACACCGGGGAGCTGTTTTTT. It translates to CSSSFFGGADTGELFF.

CDR3 DNA sequence: TGTGCCAGCAGTTTCCGGACGGGGAACTATGGCTACACCTTC. As protein: CASSFRTGNYGYTF. This rearrangement joins TRBV25-1 to TRBJ1-2; unclear D gene. This CDR3 is built from 14 residues. Germline-derived CDR1 and CDR2 are MGHDK and SYGVNS. Deletions cut 5 bases from V and 2 bases from J, with 12 bases between.

In its sample, this clone was seen once. Other nucleotide sequences from this sample produce the same CDR3. The chain has TRBV18 and TRBJ2-7, with 9 nucleotides matching TRBD1. Germline V gene data show CDR1 as KGHSH and CDR2 as LQKENI. The CDR3 sequence is 14 residues long. V was pared by 3 bases and J by 1 base, with 1 base of the junction left unmatched. CDR3 amino acids: CASSPGQGSYEQYF. The CDR3 region has the DNA TGTGCCAGCTCACCGGGACAGGGTTCCTACGAGCAGTACTTC.

The rearrangement uses TRBV2 and TRBJ2-1; TRBD2 aligns across 9 bases. This CDR3 has 17 amino acids. The germline V gene encodes CDR1 SNHLY and CDR2 FYNNEI. Germline trimming cut 8 bases from V and 6 bases from J; bases unmatched to any gene: 17. CDR3 nucleotides: TGTGCCAGCGGGATCCGCGGGGGTAGCGGGGGCCTCAATGAGCAGTTCTTC. Protein product: CASGIRGGSGGLNEQFF. Looking up the rest from reference TRBV2 and TRBJ2-1 gives the full variable domain: EPEVTQTPSHQVTQMGQEVILRCVPISNHLYFYWYRQILGQKVEFLVSFYNNEISEKSEIFDDQFSVERPDGSNFTLKIRSTKLEDSAMYFCASGIRGGSGGLNEQFFGPGTRLTVL.

V is TRBV7-8 and J is TRBJ1-2; a possible D gene is TRBD1 (6 bases). Trimming shortened V by 4 bases and J by 5 bases, and 14 bases separated the two germline ends. CDR3 length: 14 residues. CDR1 is SGHVS, CDR2 FQNEAQ, per germline. The CDR3 spells CASSWGHQSYGYTF. CDR3 in DNA: TGTGCCAGCAGCTGGGGACATCAGTCATATGGCTACACCTTC.

The J gene is TRBJ2-3, the V gene TRBV11-3; TRBD2 aligns across 9 bases. The CDR3 runs 15 residues. The V segment lost 4 bases and the J segment 1 base; nucleotides outside the gene matches: 3. From germline, CDR1 is SGHNT and CDR2 YENEEA. CDR3 sequence: CASSYRLAGTDTQYF. The CDR3 DNA follows: TGTGCCAGCAGCTATCGACTAGCGGGCACAGATACGCAGTATTTT.

This rearrangement joins TRBV5-8 to TRBJ2-3, with 9 bases that match TRBD2. With 4 bases clipped from V and 4 bases from J, the junction kept 7 bases outside the gene matches. Germline CDR1 SGHTS, CDR2 YDEGEE. The CDR3 has 15 amino acids. This chain's CDR3 is CASSPLRGGPDTQYF. The DNA for the CDR3 is TGTGCCAGCAGCCCACTGCGGGGGGGCCCAGATACGCAGTATTTT.

This chain connects TRBV9 to TRBJ1-2, with TRBD1 matching 11 bases. Trimming took 3 bases from V and 2 from J; bases not matched to a gene: 6. There are 16 residues in the CDR3. Germline loops: CDR1 SGDLS, CDR2 YYNGEE. The CDR3 reads CASSGGTGGFNYGYTF. As DNA, the CDR3 is TGTGCCAGCAGCGGCGGGACAGGGGGATTCAACTATGGCTACACCTTC.

The V call is TRBV19, the J call TRBJ1-1, with TRBD1 identical over 9 bases. The CDR3 has 14 residues. The trim removed 3 bases at V and 1 base at J, leaving 0 bases unmatched. CDR1 and CDR2 from the germline V gene are LNHDA and SQIVND (reference sequence). For the CDR3, the DNA is TGTGCCAGTAGTATGGGACAGGGGAACACTGAAGCTTTCTTT. Translated, it gives CASSMGQGNTEAFF.

The DNA of the CDR3 is TGTGCCAGCAGCTTATCCAGGGCTGGGGCCAACGTCCTGACTTTC. The encoded protein is CASSLSRAGANVLTF. V is TRBV11-1 and J is TRBJ2-6; TRBD1 might be the D (5 bases). V lost 2 bases, J lost 2 bases, and 7 bases lay in between. Germline loops: CDR1 SGHAT, CDR2 FQDESV (reference sequence). The CDR3 contains 15 residues.

This sequence joins TRBV27 and TRBJ1-5; D is undetermined. Per the germline V gene, CDR1 is MNHEY and CDR2 is SMNVEV (reference sequence). The CDR3 has 15 amino acids. The V end lost 4 bases, the J end lost 2 bases, and 12 bases lay between the germline ends. In DNA form, the CDR3 reads TGTGCCAGCAGTTCCGAAAACCGGGGCAATCAGCCCCAGCATTTT. The encoded protein is CASSSENRGNQPQHF.

This clone is a singleton in its sample. This chain links TRBV9 with TRBJ2-5, with D perhaps matching TRBD2 (5 bases). This CDR3 contains 15 residues. The germline gives CDR1 SGDLS, CDR2 YYNGEE. The germline V and J ends were trimmed by 0 bases and 7 bases, with 16 bases remaining between them. The CDR3 DNA reads as TGTGCCAGCAGCGTAGTAGGAACACCTCGGGGGACCCAGTACTTC. Translated, it gives CASSVVGTPRGTQYF.

The chain carries TRBV6-1 and TRBJ1-5; no definite D call. V was trimmed by 1 base and J by 1 base, leaving 8 bases between them. This CDR3 contains 15 residues. The germline V gene has CDR1 MNHNS and CDR2 SASEGT. In DNA, the CDR3 is TGTGCCAGCAGTGAAGTGCCGCGGAGCAATCAGCCCCAGCATTTT. This translates into CASSEVPRSNQPQHF.

The chain combines TRBV5-6 with TRBJ2-3; 12 bases are shared with TRBD2. Germline V gives CDR1 SGHDT, CDR2 YYEEEE. V shed 0 bases and J 1 base; nucleotides not matched to a gene: 3. This CDR3 is 17 amino acids long. The CDR3 reads CASSLARTSGGTDTQYF. DNA for the CDR3: TGTGCCAGCAGCTTGGCCCGGACTAGCGGGGGCACAGATACGCAGTATTTT.

V is TRBV28 and J is TRBJ1-6; unclear D gene. Trimming left V 6 bases short and J 7 bases short, with 10 bases between. This CDR3 contains 13 residues. Germline values: CDR1 MDHEN, CDR2 SYDVKM. CDR3 nucleotide sequence: TGTGCCAGCAGGAAACAGTTCAATTCACCCCTCCACTTT. Protein product: CASRKQFNSPLHF.

V usage is TRBV7-6 and J usage is TRBJ2-1, with D possibly TRBD2 on 6 matching bases. Between the trimmed V and J ends, which lost 5 bases and 8 bases, there was a span of 10 bases. Germline CDR1 SGHVS, CDR2 FNYEAQ. CDR3 length: 12 residues. As DNA, the CDR3 is TGTGCCAGCAGCGTAACGGGAGATGAGCAGTTCTTC. Translating it yields CASSVTGDEQFF.

The rearrangement uses TRBV19 and TRBJ1-3, with a possible D match to TRBD1 (6 bases). Germline V gene sequence: CDR1 LNHDA, CDR2 SQIVND (reference sequence). CDR3 size: 16 residues. V was trimmed by 5 bases and J by 11 bases, leaving 25 bases between them. The CDR3 DNA reads TGTGCCAGTAGTTCCAACCGGCGTCAGGGGTCCAGGGCCATATATTTT. Translating gives CASSSNRRQGSRAIYF.

The count of this clone is one. The chain combines TRBV5-4 with TRBJ2-2, with 11 nucleotides matching TRBD2. The CDR3 consists of 16 residues. Germline CDR1 and CDR2: SGHNT and YYREEE (reference sequence). Trimming took 0 bases from V and 5 from J; bases not matched to a gene: 3. DNA for the CDR3: TGTGCCAGCAGCTTGGTAGCGGGGGGGCGGACCGGGGAGCTGTTTTTT. This codes for CASSLVAGGRTGELFF.

The chain links TRBV16 to TRBJ1-4, with D perhaps TRBD1 (5 bases). CDR1 is KGHSY and CDR2 is FQNENV in the germline V gene. The CDR3 has 14 residues. The germline V and J ends were trimmed by 2 bases and 13 bases, with 17 bases remaining between them. The CDR3 region has the DNA TGTGCCAGCAGCCAAGTCGGAGCAGGGCAGGGACTGTTTTTT. It yields the protein CASSQVGAGQGLFF.

The V and J genes are TRBV5-1 and TRBJ2-2, with 7 bases aligning to TRBD2. CDR3 length equals 15 residues. The trim removed 0 bases at V and 5 bases at J, leaving 4 bases unmatched. CDR1 is SGHRS, CDR2 YFSETQ, per germline. CDR3 region: CASSLERGGTGELFF. Written as DNA, the CDR3 is TGCGCCAGCAGCTTGGAACGGGGAGGGACCGGGGAGCTGTTTTTT.

The CDR3 region is CASSYYGDRPHNEQFF. DNA for the CDR3: TGTGCCAGCAGCTATTACGGGGACAGACCCCACAATGAGCAGTTCTTC. The chain links TRBV7-9 to TRBJ2-1, with 7 nucleotides matching TRBD1. The CDR3 sequence is 16 residues long. Unmatched junction bases numbered 11, after V lost 4 bases and J lost 5 bases. Germline V lookup: CDR1 SEHNR, CDR2 FQNEAQ (reference sequence).

This clone is a singleton in its sample. The J gene is TRBJ2-1, the V gene TRBV29-1; D unresolved. The CDR3 runs to 12 residues. V lost 7 bases to trimming and J lost 6 bases, with 13 bases between them. Germline V lookup: CDR1 SQVTM, CDR2 ANQGSEA. The DNA of the CDR3 is TGCAGCGGGTGGGTAGGCGGCAATGAGCAGTTCTTC. It yields the protein CSGWVGGNEQFF.